One sample yielded the 8 T cell receptor beta chains listed below, sequenced in a study of Ad26.COV2.S vaccination and SARS-CoV-2 variants (dated by TCRdb to the early 2020s). The library relied on the immunoSEQ multiplex PCR assay. This is the immuneACCESS table as TCRdb keeps it, with only in-frame sequences that have V and J called. A part of the clones is gone; compared with another copy, unresolved V genes explain less than half, and the rest is unexplained. The sample records over 450,000 clones, 89% of which are singletons. Under 2% of the sample lies in the top ten. This specimen's treatment or condition label, per the study, means: around 19 received Ad26.COV2.S at low or high dose, single or two shots; 5 received placebo; per-sample allocation not given. For vaccine and placebo recipients, the sequenced repertoires came from samples collected on day 63 after the first injection. The sequenced sample was peripheral blood, obtained in a trial of Ad26.COV2.S vaccine versus placebo. The receptors derive from a person aged 18-60 years who received the Ad26.COV2.S COVID-19 vaccine or a placebo.

The rearrangement links TRBV11-2 to TRBJ2-1; 7 nucleotides line up with TRBD2. The V segment lost 5 bases and the J segment 12 bases; nucleotides outside the gene matches: 13. Looked up from germline, CDR1 is SGHAT and CDR2 is FQNNGV. The CDR3 is 14 residues long. The CDR3 protein is CASSGRAGNRGQFF. The CDR3 region has the DNA TGTGCCAGCAGCGGGAGGGCCGGGAACAGAGGGCAGTTCTTC.

In its sample, this clone was seen once. CDR3 in DNA: TGTGCCACCAGTGATTCGGGACAGTTCGCTCAGCCCCAGCATTTT. It encodes CATSDSGQFAQPQHF. V is TRBV24-1 and J is TRBJ1-5, with 7 positions matching TRBD1. The CDR3 length is 15 residues. Germline CDR1 reads KGHDR; CDR2 reads SFDVKD. The J segment lost 6 bases and the V segment lost 2 bases, leaving 6 bases of the junction unmatched.

The chain couples TRBV23-1 to TRBJ1-5; TRBD1 aligns across 9 bases. TRBV23-1 is an open reading frame, and its role is uncertain. Unmatched junction bases numbered 15, after V lost 2 bases and J lost 4 bases. CDR3 length: 19 amino acids. Here the CDR3 reads CASSQRAGQGQARNQPQHF. In nucleotides, the CDR3 is TGCGCCAGCAGTCAACGCGCAGGACAGGGGCAGGCTCGGAATCAGCCCCAGCATTTT.

V gene TRBV7-9 combines with J gene TRBJ1-1, with 9 positions matching TRBD1. Germline V gene data show CDR1 as SEHNR and CDR2 as FQNEAQ (reference sequence). V was clipped by 5 bases and J by 4 bases; unmatched bases: 8. The CDR3 loop spans 15 amino acids. CDR3 amino acids: CASSPRDRDVTEAFF. CDR3 DNA sequence: TGTGCCAGCAGCCCACGGGACAGGGATGTCACTGAAGCTTTCTTT.

This chain links TRBV11-3 with TRBJ2-7; D is unresolved. The CDR3 has 13 amino acids. Trimming removed 3 bases from V and 7 bases from J, with 13 bases in between. CDR1 is SGHNT, CDR2 YENEEA, per germline. CDR3 sequence: CASSFSPAREQYF. The CDR3 nucleotides read TGTGCCAGCAGCTTTAGTCCGGCTAGGGAGCAGTACTTC. Looking up the rest from reference TRBV11-3 and TRBJ2-7 gives the full variable domain: EAGVVQSPRYKIIEKKQPVAFWCNPISGHNTLYWYLQNLGQGPELLIRYENEEAVDDSQLPKDRFSAERLKGVDSTLKIQPAELGDSAVYLCASSFSPAREQYFGPGTRLTVT.

The chain carries TRBV28 and TRBJ1-5; possible D gene TRBD1, 6 bases. Trimming shortened V by 6 bases and J by 3 bases, and 12 bases separated the two germline ends. The CDR3 is 14 residues long. Germline lookup yields CDR1 MDHEN and CDR2 SYDVKM. CDR3 protein: CASRVTGLNQPQHF. CDR3 nucleotides: TGTGCCAGCAGGGTAACAGGGCTCAATCAGCCCCAGCATTTT.

The chain links TRBV3-1 (or the pseudogene TRBV3-2) to TRBJ1-5; D is ambiguous. Germline-derived CDR1 and CDR2 are LGHDT and YNNKEL (reference sequence). Trimming took 1 base from V and 5 from J, leaving 18 bases between them. The CDR3 has 17 amino acids. CDR3: CASSQGIHRGRYQPQHF. The CDR3 DNA sequence: TGTGCCAGCAGCCAAGGGATACACAGAGGGAGGTATCAGCCCCAGCATTTT.

The V call is TRBV3-1 (or the pseudogene TRBV3-2), the J call TRBJ2-5, with D possibly matching TRBD2 (6 bases). The length of the CDR3 is 12 residues. Trimming left V 3 bases short and J 9 bases short, with 11 bases between. The V gene's germline CDR1 is LGHDT and CDR2 YNNKEL (reference sequence). In nucleotides, the CDR3 is TGTGCCAGCAGCCAGGGGAGGTTGGCCCAGTACTTC. This codes for CASSQGRLAQYF.